This T cell receptor (beta chain) was retrieved from a study of graft-versus-host responses after intestinal transplantation (dated by TCRdb to the early 2020s). Notes on the research overall: Recipients received multivisceral, liver-intestinal, or isolated intestinal transplants. Every recipient was given anti-thymocyte globulin induction, then maintenance tacrolimus and steroids for 2 to 4 years. Graft-versus-host and host-versus-graft alloreactive T cell clones were tracked in the graft, circulation and bone marrow after intestinal transplantation using bulk TCR-beta CDR3 sequencing. Alloreactive clones were identified by sequencing pre-transplant mixed lymphocyte reaction products and comparing these products with unstimulated pre-transplant donor and recipient T cells. Of the 20 to 30 intestinal transplant recipients enrolled in the cohort, one of whom was a retransplant, 3 patients without pretransplant specimens were excluded. Donor T cell macrochimerism was defined as a peak of at least 4% donor T cells among recipient peripheral blood mononuclear cells. Rather than being sequenced by the commercial service, samples from a few later patients were sequenced in-house on an Illumina MiSeq and processed with MiXCR. Findings and caveats that apply to the study as a whole: GvH clones were detected in recipient bone marrow, and some of these GvH clones were observed earlier in ileal mucosa or blood, consistent with an intestinal mucosal origin. Early after transplant, peak levels of circulating GvH clones were found to be associated with declines in HvG clones. The relatively low number and heterogeneity of intestinal transplant patients limited the conclusions. In patients with donor T cell macrochimerism, the allografts had high GvH to HvG T cell clonal ratios.

In the germline V gene, CDR1 corresponds to MGHRA and CDR2 to YSYEKL. Including the terminal cysteine and phenylalanine, the CDR3 comprises 20 residues. Just the 60-base CDR3 DNA is kept, in frame starting at base 1. V has 2 bases trimmed and J has 2 bases trimmed; junction bases matching no gene number 15. Library generation was performed with the immunoSEQ multiplex PCR assay. For most patients, genomic DNA was isolated with the Qiagen DNeasy Blood and Tissue Kit and sent frozen to Adaptive Biotechnologies for TCR sequencing. Adaptive Biotechnologies carried out high-throughput TCR-beta CDR3 sequencing of genomic DNA for most patients. The study's own analysis went as follows. TCR sequencing data were retrieved from Adaptive's ImmunoSEQ software for about 17 patients, whereas three other patients were processed with MiXCR and VDJtools. CD4 versus CD8 sorting errors were corrected by removing sequences found in both subsets at a frequency ratio below 5:1. CDR3 nucleotide sequences shared between donor and recipient were removed because their origin could not be assigned. Alloreactive clones required at least 2-fold expansion over unstimulated cells and minimum CFSE-low frequency of 0.002% (template counts) or 0.001% (read counts). Mappable clones were those detected in sequenced pre-transplant spleen, lymph node, or MLR CFSE-low populations of the donor or recipient. The cumulative frequency of alloreactive clones was calculated as a percentage of all sequences, weighted by copy number. TCRdb took this table from immuneACCESS and kept in-frame rearrangements with V and J called. Such tables lack part of the clones; where checked against another copy, unresolved V genes explain under half of the gap, and the rest is unexplained. The DNA was the basis for D and trimming; V, J and clone size are from that table. Across this sample there are fewer than 150,000 clones, with more than 80% seen only once. The ten largest clonotypes hold around 0.16% of the sample.

Sample time point, as interpreted from the label and publication: cells obtained before transplantation from donor or recipient. CD3+CD4+ and CD3+CD8+ populations were FACS-sorted from unstimulated pre-transplant donor and recipient cells taken from spleen or lymph nodes. This clone showed up just once. Its specific antigen is unknown. No base quality values were provided; no much bigger clone lies one nucleotide off. The source was unstimulated CD4+ T cells sorted from spleen or lymph node cells, collected before intestinal transplant. The TCR comes from a human donor who received an intestinal transplant. Recombination connected TRBV4-1 to TRBJ2-5, with 12 bases aligning to TRBD2. At the DNA level, the sequence is TGCGCCAGCAGCCAAAACGTGGCGACTAGCGGGGGAGGGATTCAAGAGACCCAGTACTTC. Translated, this gives CASSQNVATSGGGIQETQYF.